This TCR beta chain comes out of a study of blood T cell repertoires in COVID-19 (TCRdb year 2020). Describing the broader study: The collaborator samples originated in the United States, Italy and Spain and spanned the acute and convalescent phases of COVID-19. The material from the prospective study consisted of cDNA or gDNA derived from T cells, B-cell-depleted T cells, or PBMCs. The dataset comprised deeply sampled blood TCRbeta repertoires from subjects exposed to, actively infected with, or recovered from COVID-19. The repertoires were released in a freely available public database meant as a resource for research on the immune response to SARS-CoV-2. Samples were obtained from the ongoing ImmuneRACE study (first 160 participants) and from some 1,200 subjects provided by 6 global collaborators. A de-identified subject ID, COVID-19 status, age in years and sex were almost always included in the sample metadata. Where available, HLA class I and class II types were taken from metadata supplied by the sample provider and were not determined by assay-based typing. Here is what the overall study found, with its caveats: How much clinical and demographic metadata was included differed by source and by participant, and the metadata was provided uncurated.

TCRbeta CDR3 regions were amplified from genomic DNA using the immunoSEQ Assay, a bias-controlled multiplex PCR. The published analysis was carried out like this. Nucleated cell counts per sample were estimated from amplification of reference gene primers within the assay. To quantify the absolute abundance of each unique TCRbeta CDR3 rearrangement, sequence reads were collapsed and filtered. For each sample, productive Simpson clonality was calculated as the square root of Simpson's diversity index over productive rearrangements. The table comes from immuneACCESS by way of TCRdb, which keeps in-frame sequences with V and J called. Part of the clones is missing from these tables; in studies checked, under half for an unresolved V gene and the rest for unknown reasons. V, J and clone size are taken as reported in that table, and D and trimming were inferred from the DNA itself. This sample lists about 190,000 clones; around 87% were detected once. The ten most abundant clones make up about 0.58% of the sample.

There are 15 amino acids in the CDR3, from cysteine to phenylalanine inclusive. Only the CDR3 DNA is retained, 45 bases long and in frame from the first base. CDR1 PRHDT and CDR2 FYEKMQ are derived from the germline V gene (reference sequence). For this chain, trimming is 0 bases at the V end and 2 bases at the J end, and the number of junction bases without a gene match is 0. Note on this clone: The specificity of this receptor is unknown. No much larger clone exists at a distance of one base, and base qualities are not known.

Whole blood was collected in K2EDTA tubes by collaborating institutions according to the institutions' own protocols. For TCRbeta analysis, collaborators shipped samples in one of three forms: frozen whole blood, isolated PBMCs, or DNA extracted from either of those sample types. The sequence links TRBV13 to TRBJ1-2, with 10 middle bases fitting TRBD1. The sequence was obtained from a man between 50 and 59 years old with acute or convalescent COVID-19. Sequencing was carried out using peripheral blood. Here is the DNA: TGTGCCAGCAGCTTAGGGGGACAGGGGAACTATGGCTACACCTTC. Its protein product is CASSLGGQGNYGYTF.